The rows below give T cell receptor beta chains drawn from one sample of a study of control samples from healthy donors and cancer patients. Clones were sequenced by immunoSEQ multiplex PCR, and TCRdb holds only the in-frame ones, with some missing. The data show 150,000 to 200,000 clones, just over 90% seen once. The sample was blood. The receptors here all came from a man aged 25-45 years in good health. Both conserved end residues are part of each CDR3. Each record gives: D gene, J gene, V gene, clone size, CDR3 protein, CDR3 DNA. A D gene is named only where the DNA matches it firmly. Not all rows give a size; the values are once, few, many and, for expanded clones, a class.

NA | TRBJ2-5 | TRBV19 | NA | CASSADGGETQYF | TGTGCCAGTAGTGCGGATGGGGGAGAGACCCAGTACTTC
NA | TRBJ2-3 | TRBV5-5 | once | CASSLQGTDTQYF | TGTGCCAGCAGCTTGCAGGGAACAGATACGCAGTATTTT
TRBD1 | TRBJ1-6 | TRBV11-2 | NA | CASSSLGTGNSPLHF | TGTGCCAGCAGCTCACTTGGGACAGGGAATTCACCCCTCCACTTT
NA | TRBJ2-5 | TRBV10-1 | NA | CASSESVGQETQYF | TGCGCCAGCAGTGAGTCGGTGGGCCAAGAGACCCAGTACTTC
NA | TRBJ1-1 | TRBV5-3 | NA | CARSLVGGPNTEAFF | TGTGCCAGAAGCTTGGTCGGGGGGCCGAACACTGAAGCTTTCTTT
TRBD1 | TRBJ1-1 | TRBV2 | NA | CASSEFPGQGHKRAFF | TGTGCCAGCAGTGAGTTCCCGGGACAGGGACATAAAAGAGCTTTCTTT
TRBD1 | TRBJ1-6 | TRBV5-4 | NA | CASSISQGVYNSPLHF | TGTGCCAGCAGCATCAGCCAGGGGGTCTATAATTCACCCCTCCACTTT
TRBD1 | TRBJ1-2 | TRBV19 | NA | CASSDSRQGVDYGYTF | TGTGCCAGTAGCGATTCTAGACAGGGTGTGGACTATGGCTACACCTTC
NA | TRBJ2-2 | TRBV27 | NA | CASSLFRDFGPGELFF | TGTGCCAGCAGTTTATTTCGGGATTTCGGACCCGGGGAGCTGTTTTTT
NA | TRBJ2-2 | TRBV12-3/TRBV12-4 | NA | CATGTGELFF | TGTGCCACAGGAACCGGGGAGCTGTTTTTT
NA | TRBJ1-4 | TRBV5-1 | NA | CASSLAVVGEKLFF | TGCGCCAGCAGCTTGGCCGTGGTGGGTGAAAAACTGTTTTTT
NA | TRBJ2-7 | TRBV5-8 | NA | CASPPSGGPEQYF | TGTGCCAGCCCCCCCTCGGGGGGCCCCGAGCAGTACTTC
NA | TRBJ1-4 | TRBV2 | NA | CANSKRLRDEKLFF | TGTGCCAATTCCAAGAGGCTAAGGGATGAAAAACTGTTTTTT
TRBD1 | TRBJ1-5 | TRBV24-1 | NA | CATSHRDSSNQPQHF | TGTGCCACCAGTCACCGGGACAGCAGCAATCAGCCCCAGCATTTT